This paragraph reports one T cell receptor beta chain. These data belong to a study of blood T cell repertoires in COVID-19. Study as a whole: Samples taken during acute and convalescent COVID-19 were collected in the United States, Italy and Spain. PBMCs, B-cell-depleted T cells, or T cells provided the cDNA or gDNA that made up the material.

The CDR3 length is 18 residues. Germline CDR1 is SGHAT and CDR2 is FQNNGV. V was clipped by 0 bases and J by 2 bases, with 19 bases between them. Methods used by the authors: Counts of nucleated cells, estimated from reference gene primer amplification, were obtained. Clones were sequenced by immunoSEQ multiplex PCR, and TCRdb holds only the in-frame ones, with some missing. The V and J calls and the clone size are those of that table, but D and trimming were determined from the DNA. Of about 88,000 clones in the sample, more than 70% were seen once. The chain couples TRBV11-2 to TRBJ2-5, with D possibly matching TRBD1 (5 bases). Sequences were obtained from peripheral blood. The sequence was obtained from a woman between 65 and 79 years old with acute or convalescent COVID-19. The CDR3 DNA is TGTGCCAGCAGCTTAGAAGTCGGCAGGGCAGCAATTCAAGAGACCCAGTACTTC. As protein: CASSLEVGRAAIQETQYF.